This is a list of T cell receptor beta chains from one sample in a study of blood T cell repertoires in COVID-19. The method was immunoSEQ multiplex PCR; TCRdb's version includes in-frame clones alone and lacks a portion of them. The sample carries about 210,000 clones, 83% recorded once. Sequencing used peripheral blood. All receptors derive from a woman aged 40 to 50 with active or convalescent COVID-19. Both conserved end residues are part of each CDR3. The D gene is left open where the match is weak. The size field is filled for only some rows; it gives once, few, many or a size class.

j_gene: TRBJ1-2; abundance: .; d_gene: TRBD1; v_gene: TRBV3-1/TRBV3-2; CDR3nt: TGTGCCAGCAGCCAAGGTACAGGGGTCTTCTATGGCTACACCTTC; CDR3aa: CASSQGTGVFYGYTF
j_gene: TRBJ1-1; abundance: .; d_gene: .; v_gene: TRBV25-1; CDR3nt: TGTGCCAGCAGTGACATAAGGGAGGGAGGTGAAGCTTTCTTT; CDR3aa: CASSDIREGGEAFF
j_gene: TRBJ2-3; abundance: .; d_gene: .; v_gene: TRBV30; CDR3nt: TGTGCCTGGAGTGTCCAGGGGACCCGGGCCCAGACGCAGTATTTT; CDR3aa: CAWSVQGTRAQTQYF
j_gene: TRBJ2-5; abundance: .; d_gene: .; v_gene: TRBV9; CDR3nt: TGTGCCAGCAGCATCTCGACAGAGTCCAAGACCCAGTACTTC; CDR3aa: CASSISTESKTQYF
j_gene: TRBJ1-5; abundance: .; d_gene: .; v_gene: TRBV2; CDR3nt: TGTGCCAGCGCTGTCGGGGGGCGATATCAGCCCCAGCATTTT; CDR3aa: CASAVGGRYQPQHF
j_gene: TRBJ1-2; abundance: .; d_gene: TRBD1; v_gene: TRBV28; CDR3nt: TGTGCCAGCAGTTACAGGGGTAACTATGGCTACACCTTC; CDR3aa: CASSYRGNYGYTF
j_gene: TRBJ2-1; abundance: .; d_gene: TRBD2; v_gene: TRBV13; CDR3nt: TGTGCCAGCAGCCTTCGGTTATTAGCGGGTACCAATGAGCAGTTCTTC; CDR3aa: CASSLRLLAGTNEQFF
j_gene: TRBJ1-3; abundance: .; d_gene: .; v_gene: TRBV7-8; CDR3nt: TGTGCCAGCAGCTCCTCGAGCTCTGGAAACACCATATATTTT; CDR3aa: CASSSSSSGNTIYF
j_gene: TRBJ2-5; abundance: .; d_gene: TRBD1; v_gene: TRBV2; CDR3nt: TGTGCCAGCAGTCGGGACAGGGGTTGGGAGACCCAGTACTTC; CDR3aa: CASSRDRGWETQYF
j_gene: TRBJ2-3; abundance: .; d_gene: .; v_gene: TRBV5-1; CDR3nt: TGCGCCAGCAGCTTGGGGACAGAGGGAGATACGCAGTATTTT; CDR3aa: CASSLGTEGDTQYF
j_gene: TRBJ1-5; abundance: .; d_gene: .; v_gene: TRBV2; CDR3nt: TGTGCCAGCAGTGAAGTTCGACAGCTGAATCAGCCCCAGCATTTT; CDR3aa: CASSEVRQLNQPQHF
j_gene: TRBJ2-5; abundance: .; d_gene: TRBD1; v_gene: TRBV9; CDR3nt: TGTGCCAGCAGCGTAGCGGGGCGAACAGGGGTACAAGGGACCCAGTACTTC; CDR3aa: CASSVAGRTGVQGTQYF
j_gene: TRBJ2-7; abundance: .; d_gene: .; v_gene: TRBV11-2; CDR3nt: TGTGCCAGCAGCTTAGGTGGGGCCCCCTACGAGCAGTACTTC; CDR3aa: CASSLGGAPYEQYF
j_gene: TRBJ1-2; abundance: .; d_gene: .; v_gene: TRBV14; CDR3nt: TGTGCCAGCAGCCGGGACACATATGGCTACACCTTC; CDR3aa: CASSRDTYGYTF
j_gene: TRBJ1-2; abundance: once; d_gene: .; v_gene: TRBV30; CDR3nt: TGTGCCTGGACTGTTGGGCATGGCTACACCTTC; CDR3aa: CAWTVGHGYTF
j_gene: TRBJ2-3; abundance: .; d_gene: .; v_gene: TRBV29-1; CDR3nt: TGCAGCGTTGGAGGCGACAGTTCAGATACGCAGTATTTT; CDR3aa: CSVGGDSSDTQYF
j_gene: TRBJ2-7; abundance: .; d_gene: TRBD1; v_gene: TRBV11-2; CDR3nt: TGTGCCAGCAGCTTGGACAGGGCAGCGCAGTACTTC; CDR3aa: CASSLDRAAQYF
j_gene: TRBJ1-1; abundance: .; d_gene: .; v_gene: TRBV9; CDR3nt: TGTGCCAGCAGCCCGACAGAGTCCATGAACACTGAAGCTTTCTTT; CDR3aa: CASSPTESMNTEAFF
j_gene: TRBJ1-1; abundance: .; d_gene: TRBD1; v_gene: TRBV2; CDR3nt: TGTGCCAGCAGCTTTTGGGACAGTGATGAAGCTTTCTTT; CDR3aa: CASSFWDSDEAFF
j_gene: TRBJ2-7; abundance: .; d_gene: TRBD2; v_gene: TRBV28; CDR3nt: TGTGCCAGTCTGAGCGGGGTCTCCTACGAGCAGTACTTC; CDR3aa: CASLSGVSYEQYF
j_gene: TRBJ2-7; abundance: .; d_gene: .; v_gene: TRBV4-3; CDR3nt: TGCGCCAGCAGCCCGGATAGGACAGTCAGCTCCTACGAGCAGTACTTC; CDR3aa: CASSPDRTVSSYEQYF
j_gene: TRBJ1-6; abundance: .; d_gene: .; v_gene: TRBV11-3; CDR3nt: TGTGCCAGCACCTCTCGCCAGGGCAGGGGTAATTCACCCCTCCACTTT; CDR3aa: CASTSRQGRGNSPLHF
j_gene: TRBJ2-7; abundance: .; d_gene: .; v_gene: TRBV19; CDR3nt: TGTGCCAGTAATAGGGGGTACAGTACCTCCTACGAGCAGTACTTC; CDR3aa: CASNRGYSTSYEQYF
j_gene: TRBJ1-2; abundance: once; d_gene: .; v_gene: TRBV7-2; CDR3nt: TGTGCCAGCAGCTTAGAGACAGCCTCCCTTACTGGCTACACCTTC; CDR3aa: CASSLETASLTGYTF
j_gene: TRBJ1-1; abundance: .; d_gene: .; v_gene: TRBV10-2; CDR3nt: TGCGCCAGCAGTGCCGAGATCATGAACACTGAAGCTTTCTTT; CDR3aa: CASSAEIMNTEAFF
j_gene: TRBJ2-2; abundance: .; d_gene: TRBD2; v_gene: TRBV19; CDR3nt: TGTGCCAGTAGTATAGAGCGGGGGACCGGGGAGCTGTTTTTT; CDR3aa: CASSIERGTGELFF
j_gene: TRBJ2-1; abundance: .; d_gene: TRBD2; v_gene: TRBV6-5; CDR3nt: TGTGCCAGCACTTTCGGCGGGGGGTCAGGAGAGCAGTTCTTC; CDR3aa: CASTFGGGSGEQFF
j_gene: TRBJ1-5; abundance: .; d_gene: TRBD1; v_gene: TRBV24-1; CDR3nt: TGTGCCACCAGCGGAGGGACAGGCAATCAGCCCCAGCATTTT; CDR3aa: CATSGGTGNQPQHF
j_gene: TRBJ1-2; abundance: many; d_gene: TRBD1; v_gene: TRBV10-3; CDR3nt: TGTGCCATCACCCTGTCCCGGGACAGGGGGCAGGGCTATGGCTACACCTTC; CDR3aa: CAITLSRDRGQGYGYTF
j_gene: TRBJ2-7; abundance: .; d_gene: TRBD1; v_gene: TRBV24-1; CDR3nt: TGTGCCACCAGTGATTGGGGCCGCGGGACAGGTGACGAGCAGTACTTC; CDR3aa: CATSDWGRGTGDEQYF
j_gene: TRBJ1-4; abundance: .; d_gene: .; v_gene: TRBV19; CDR3nt: TGTGCCAGTACGGGGGGGCTTTTTGAAAAACTGTTTTTT; CDR3aa: CASTGGLFEKLFF
j_gene: TRBJ2-7; abundance: .; d_gene: .; v_gene: TRBV6-5; CDR3nt: TGTGCCAGCAGGGGGCACTACGAGCAGTACTTC; CDR3aa: CASRGHYEQYF
j_gene: TRBJ1-1; abundance: .; d_gene: TRBD1; v_gene: TRBV24-1; CDR3nt: TGTGCCACCTCCCAGACAGGGGGCACTGAAGCTTTCTTT; CDR3aa: CATSQTGGTEAFF
j_gene: TRBJ1-2; abundance: .; d_gene: TRBD1; v_gene: TRBV30; CDR3nt: TGTGCCTGGAGGACAGGGCCCTTGAACTATGGCTACACCTTC; CDR3aa: CAWRTGPLNYGYTF
j_gene: TRBJ2-5; abundance: .; d_gene: .; v_gene: TRBV4-3; CDR3nt: TGCGCCAGCAGCCACCGCGTAATGACGGGACAAGGAGAGACCCAGTACTTC; CDR3aa: CASSHRVMTGQGETQYF
j_gene: TRBJ1-3; abundance: .; d_gene: .; v_gene: TRBV4-1; CDR3nt: TGCGCCAGCAGCCAAAGGTACCGGGACAACTCTGGAAACACCATATATTTT; CDR3aa: CASSQRYRDNSGNTIYF
j_gene: TRBJ1-1; abundance: .; d_gene: .; v_gene: TRBV4-1; CDR3nt: TGCGCCAGCAGCCAAGACAGGGGTGGAGGCACTGAAGCTTTCTTT; CDR3aa: CASSQDRGGGTEAFF
j_gene: TRBJ1-2; abundance: few; d_gene: TRBD1; v_gene: TRBV19; CDR3nt: TGTGCCAGTCCCAAGACAGGGGGCGGTGGGTATGGCTACACCTTC; CDR3aa: CASPKTGGGGYGYTF
j_gene: TRBJ2-7; abundance: .; d_gene: TRBD2; v_gene: TRBV5-1; CDR3nt: TGCGCCAGCAGCCCCGGGGGGAGCACCGAGCAGTACTTC; CDR3aa: CASSPGGSTEQYF
j_gene: TRBJ1-1; abundance: .; d_gene: TRBD1; v_gene: TRBV30; CDR3nt: TGTGCCTGGAGTGCAAAACAGGGGAGGAACACTGAAGCTTTCTTT; CDR3aa: CAWSAKQGRNTEAFF
j_gene: TRBJ1-2; abundance: .; d_gene: TRBD1; v_gene: TRBV3-1/TRBV3-2; CDR3nt: TGTGCCAGCAGCCACCGGGACAGTGGCTACACCTTC; CDR3aa: CASSHRDSGYTF
j_gene: TRBJ1-5; abundance: .; d_gene: .; v_gene: TRBV4-1; CDR3nt: TGCGCCAGCAGCCAGCACCGGGACATCAATCAGCCCCAGCATTTT; CDR3aa: CASSQHRDINQPQHF
j_gene: TRBJ1-5; abundance: once; d_gene: .; v_gene: TRBV28; CDR3nt: TGTGCCAGCAGTTTATCTCTGGGCGACAATCAGCCCCAGCATTTT; CDR3aa: CASSLSLGDNQPQHF
j_gene: TRBJ2-7; abundance: .; d_gene: .; v_gene: TRBV4-3; CDR3nt: TGCGCCAGCAGCCAGGGTTGGGGGGGGGCGGACGAGCAGTACTTC; CDR3aa: CASSQGWGGADEQYF
j_gene: TRBJ2-5; abundance: .; d_gene: TRBD2; v_gene: TRBV4-3; CDR3nt: TGCGCCAGCAGCCAAGGGCGGGGGGAGCAAGAGACCCAGTACTTC; CDR3aa: CASSQGRGEQETQYF
j_gene: TRBJ1-6; abundance: .; d_gene: TRBD1; v_gene: TRBV27; CDR3nt: TGTGCCAGCAGTTTATCCACGGACAGGGCCCTTGATAATTCACCCCTCCACTTT; CDR3aa: CASSLSTDRALDNSPLHF
j_gene: TRBJ1-4; abundance: .; d_gene: .; v_gene: TRBV29-1; CDR3nt: TGCAGCGTTGGTATCGGGGGAGAAGCTGTTCTGTTTTTT; CDR3aa: CSVGIGGEAVLFF
j_gene: TRBJ1-4; abundance: .; d_gene: TRBD1; v_gene: TRBV7-9; CDR3nt: TGTGCCAGCAGCGTCGGACAGGGCGCTAATGAAAAACTGTTTTTT; CDR3aa: CASSVGQGANEKLFF
j_gene: TRBJ1-6; abundance: .; d_gene: .; v_gene: TRBV25-1; CDR3nt: TGTGCCAGCAGTGCCCCCGGGGGGTTACCACCCCTCCACTTT; CDR3aa: CASSAPGGLPPLHF
j_gene: TRBJ1-5; abundance: .; d_gene: .; v_gene: TRBV2; CDR3nt: TGTGCCAGCAGTGAAATCCTCTATAGCAATCAGCCCCAGCATTTT; CDR3aa: CASSEILYSNQPQHF
j_gene: TRBJ2-7; abundance: .; d_gene: .; v_gene: TRBV19; CDR3nt: TGTGCCAGTAGTACAGGAAGATCCTACGAGCAGTACTTC; CDR3aa: CASSTGRSYEQYF
j_gene: TRBJ2-7; abundance: few; d_gene: TRBD2; v_gene: TRBV15; CDR3nt: TGTGCCACCAGCAGAAGACCAGCGGGGGGTCGTCTCGAGCAGTACTTC; CDR3aa: CATSRRPAGGRLEQYF
j_gene: TRBJ1-1; abundance: .; d_gene: .; v_gene: TRBV2; CDR3nt: TGTGCCAGCAGTGAAATACGGTTAGCTGAAGCTTTCTTT; CDR3aa: CASSEIRLAEAFF
j_gene: TRBJ1-1; abundance: .; d_gene: .; v_gene: TRBV7-2; CDR3nt: TGTGCCAGCAGCTTAGGTAATATGAACACTGAAGCTTTCTTT; CDR3aa: CASSLGNMNTEAFF
j_gene: TRBJ2-1; abundance: once; d_gene: TRBD2; v_gene: TRBV9; CDR3nt: TGTGCCAGCAGCGTTAGCGGGACTAGCGGGGGCCATGAGCAGTTCTTC; CDR3aa: CASSVSGTSGGHEQFF